This TCR beta chain was identified in a study of blood T cell repertoires in COVID-19. Study processing details: It was from reference gene primer amplification that nucleated cell counts were estimated. The table came from immunoSEQ multiplex PCR; TCRdb's copy has only in-frame clones and leaves some out. V, J and clone size were drawn from that table, and D and trimming were deduced from the DNA. The table has hundreds of thousands of clones, 75% to 90% seen once. The germline gives CDR1 SGHTA, CDR2 FQGNSA. CDR3 length equals 15 residues. The trim removed 6 bases at V and 2 bases at J, leaving 6 bases unmatched. In assigning cohorts, the study relied on participant-reported clinical history. All recovered Cohort 3 donors got two negative PCRs, got clearance, or saw symptom resolution.

The chain has TRBV7-2 and TRBJ2-1; 8 bases are a match to TRBD2. Source material: PBMCs or T cells enriched from blood (not recorded which). The receptor was derived from a man between 25 and 39 years old who had recovered from COVID-19. Written as DNA, the CDR3 is TGTGCCAGCAGGAATGGGCGGGGGGCCTACAATGAGCAGTTCTTC. Its translation is CASRNGRGAYNEQFF.